The T cell receptor beta chain under discussion was sequenced for a study of blood T cell repertoires in COVID-19. Background on the study: Acute-phase and convalescent COVID-19 samples originated in the United States, Italy and Spain. PBMCs, B-cell-depleted T cells, or T cells were the source of the cDNA or gDNA that made up the material.

Seattle participants joined during active infection and were tracked over time. This clone was picked up one time. Source study methods: Amplification of reference gene primers was used by the study to estimate nucleated cell counts. Sequencing was performed with immunoSEQ multiplex PCR; in TCRdb, only in-frame clones are kept and a portion is missing. That table supplies the V and J calls and clone size; D and trimming were determined from the DNA. The data show about 240,000 clones, more than 75% seen once. CDR3 length: 15 residues. The V and J ends lost 6 bases and 11 bases, in that order; junction bases with no gene match: 10. The germline CDR1 and CDR2 sequences are MDHEN and SYDVKM.

The chain is built from TRBV28 and TRBJ1-4; 12 nucleotides match TRBD1. The specimen was peripheral blood. The receptor was derived from a woman older than 75 with COVID-19, enrolled during active disease. Written as DNA, the CDR3 is TGTGCCAGCAGCCCCCGGGACAGGGGGCGGCGGAAACTGTTTTTT. Its protein is CASSPRDRGRRKLFF.